This TCR beta chain was profiled in a study of blood T cell repertoires in COVID-19. Across the whole study: Samples taken during acute and convalescent COVID-19 were collected in the United States, Italy and Spain. In each case, the material was cDNA or gDNA derived from T cells, B-cell-depleted T cells, or PBMCs.

Details on this clone: This sample also contains other DNA sequences that code for the same CDR3.

The CDR3 is made up of 15 amino acids. CDR1 and CDR2 (germline): SGHRS, YFSETQ. Unmatched junction bases numbered 3, after V lost 3 bases and J lost 3 bases. Source study methods: Amplification from reference gene primers served as the basis for estimated nucleated cell counts. Some clones are missing from TCRdb's copy, which holds only in-frame ones; the method was immunoSEQ multiplex PCR. V and J calls and clone size are given by that table; D and trimming were obtained from the DNA. There are just under 250,000 clones in the sample; approximately 84% occur only once, and around 2.9% lies in the top ten.

The chain is built from TRBV5-1 and TRBJ2-5; TRBD2 aligns across 12 bases. The TCR sequence derives from a woman aged 25 to 39 who had recovered from COVID-19. Material for sequencing was peripheral blood. The CDR3 sequence is CASSSGLAGKETQYF. The DNA for the CDR3 is TGCGCCAGCAGCTCCGGACTAGCGGGAAAAGAGACCCAGTACTTC.